Following are 8 T cell receptor beta chains from one sample sequenced in a study of OX40 agonist ivuxolimab in advanced cancers. Some clones are missing from TCRdb's copy, which holds only in-frame ones; the method was immunoSEQ multiplex PCR. The table shows fewer than 50,000 clones, with 82% occurring only once. Sequences were derived from CD4+ or CD8+ T cells sorted from blood, sampled in a trial of the OX40 agonist ivuxolimab. Receptors were obtained from an adult with an advanced solid tumor such as melanoma, head and neck, liver or kidney cancer.

This chain links TRBV7-8 with TRBJ2-7, with D perhaps matching TRBD1 (6 bases). V shed 4 bases and J shed 2 bases, with 12 bases lying between them. The CDR3 runs 14 residues. Per the germline V gene, CDR1 is SGHVS and CDR2 is FQNEAQ. In DNA, the CDR3 is TGTGCCAGCAGCTCCACCGGACAGACCTACGAGCAGTACTTC. Translating gives CASSSTGQTYEQYF.

The chain carries TRBV7-2 and TRBJ1-5; no clear D gene. CDR3 length equals 13 residues. Trimming took 1 base from V and 2 from J, leaving 3 bases between them. From germline, CDR1 is SGHTA and CDR2 FQGNSA. CDR3 coding DNA: TGTGCCAGCAGCTTAGACGGCAATCAGCCCCAGCATTTT. This encodes CASSLDGNQPQHF.

CDR3 amino acids: CAREGGLSYEQYF. CDR3 coding DNA: TGTGCCAGAGAGGGAGGACTAAGCTACGAGCAGTACTTC. The rearrangement links TRBV5-3 to TRBJ2-7, with a tentative D call TRBD2 (6 bases). TRBV5-3 belongs to the ORF category, with a function that is uncertain. V was shortened by 7 bases and J by 3 bases, with 14 bases between the two germline ends. The CDR3 has 13 amino acids.

This chain links TRBV19 with TRBJ2-1, with 7 nucleotides matching TRBD2. The CDR3 is 15 residues long. Trimming at V came to 9 bases and at J to 3 bases, leaving 11 bases not matched to a gene. Germline-derived CDR1 and CDR2 are LNHDA and SQIVND (reference sequence). The CDR3 region has the DNA TGTGCCAGCACTGAACTGGGGGGGAGCTACAATGAGCAGTTCTTC. It is translated as CASTELGGSYNEQFF.

The chain is built from TRBV29-1 and TRBJ1-2; 9 bases are shared with TRBD1. Trimming at V came to 1 base and at J to 6 bases, leaving 3 bases not matched to a gene. The CDR3 covers 13 residues. CDR1 and CDR2 (germline): SQVTM, ANQGSEA. CDR3 loop: CSVEAWDRDGYTF. CDR3 nucleotides: TGCAGCGTTGAAGCCTGGGACAGGGATGGCTACACCTTC.

This chain joins TRBV9 and TRBJ2-1; D might be TRBD2 (5 bases). Trimming pared 3 bases from V and 7 bases from J, leaving 20 bases between. The CDR3 has 16 residues. CDR1 is SGDLS, CDR2 YYNGEE, per germline. CDR3 sequence: CASSEVTSLTLNEQFF. The DNA of the CDR3 is TGTGCCAGCAGCGAGGTAACTAGTCTTACATTAAATGAGCAGTTCTTC. Combining the CDR3 with reference TRBV9 and TRBJ2-1 gives the whole variable domain DSGVTQTPKHLITATGQRVTLRCSPRSGDLSVYWYQQSLDQGLQFLIQYYNGEERAKGNILERFSAQQFPDLHSELNLSSLELGDSALYFCASSEVTSLTLNEQFFGPGTRLTVL.

For the CDR3, the DNA is TGTGCCAGCAGCATGGGCGGACAGGGGGCAAGAGAGCAGTACTTC. Amino acid sequence: CASSMGGQGAREQYF. This chain links TRBV21-1 with TRBJ2-7; the tabulated D call, TRBD1, remains unverified against the DNA. TRBV21-1 is a known pseudogene. The CDR3 contains 15 residues.

The chain recombines TRBV5-8 with TRBJ2-7, with 11 bases that match TRBD2. With V trimmed by 9 bases and J by 2 bases, 7 bases remained unmatched. This CDR3 contains 14 residues. The germline gives CDR1 SGHTS, CDR2 YDEGEE. CDR3 sequence: CATTVTSGAYEQYF. The CDR3 DNA sequence: TGTGCCACCACCGTGACTAGCGGGGCCTACGAGCAGTACTTC.